The 20 T cell receptor beta chains given below trace back to one sample, sequenced in a study of Ad26.COV2.S vaccination and SARS-CoV-2 variants. Treatment defined: around 19 received Ad26.COV2.S at low or high dose, single or two shots; about 5 received placebo; per-sample allocation not given. Sampling occurred on day 63 after the first vaccine or placebo injection. The assay was immunoSEQ multiplex PCR, and TCRdb's table has in-frame clones only and misses some. The table includes 350,000 to 400,000 clones, around nine tenths detected once. This specimen was peripheral blood, taken in a trial of Ad26.COV2.S vaccine versus placebo. The receptors were sampled from a person aged 18-65 years who received the Ad26.COV2.S COVID-19 vaccine or a placebo.

J is TRBJ2-3 and V is TRBV6-5, with 11 bases matching TRBD1. J lost 4 bases, V lost 6 bases, and 3 bases had no gene match. Germline V gives CDR1 MNHEY, CDR2 SVGAGI. CDR3 size: 14 residues. The CDR3 sequence: CASRWGQGADTQYF. Written as DNA, the CDR3 is TGTGCCAGCAGGTGGGGACAGGGGGCAGATACGCAGTATTTT.

V is TRBV5-1 and J is TRBJ1-3; the D is unclear. From germline, CDR1 is SGHRS and CDR2 YFSETQ. V lost 5 bases and J lost 0, with 6 bases in between. This CDR3 region has 13 residues. The CDR3 sequence is CASRANSGNTIYF. CDR3 coding DNA: TGCGCCAGCAGGGCCAACTCTGGAAACACCATATATTTT.

V gene TRBV7-9 combines with J gene TRBJ2-2, with 7 bases matching TRBD2. Trimming took 5 bases from V and 7 from J; bases not matched to a gene: 13. CDR3 length: 16 amino acids. Germline V gives CDR1 SEHNR, CDR2 FQNEAQ (reference sequence). CDR3 loop: CASSPSRRLAGGELFF. In DNA form, the CDR3 reads TGTGCCAGCAGCCCTTCTCGTCGACTAGCAGGCGGGGAGCTGTTTTTT.

This clone appeared a few times. The chain links TRBV4-1 to TRBJ2-7, with D possibly TRBD1 on 5 matching bases. The CDR3 contains 14 residues. V dropped 0 bases and J dropped 3 bases, with 9 bases sitting between them. Germline values: CDR1 MGHRA, CDR2 YSYEKL. CDR3 DNA: TGCGCCAGCAGCCAAGAAGACAGTCACTACGAGCAGTACTTC. It is translated as CASSQEDSHYEQYF.

V gene TRBV24-1 combines with J gene TRBJ2-1; D ambiguous. Germline CDR1 and CDR2: KGHDR and SFDVKD. Deletions cut 6 bases from V and 0 bases from J, with 8 bases between. This CDR3 region has 14 residues. The CDR3 DNA is TGTGCCACCAGTCCCTCGAGCTCCTACAATGAGCAGTTCTTC. It translates to CATSPSSSYNEQFF.

The chain employs TRBV27 and TRBJ2-7; a weak D match, TRBD2 (6 bases). V was trimmed by 5 bases and J by 3 bases, leaving 20 bases between them. The CDR3 has 16 residues. Looked up from germline, CDR1 is MNHEY and CDR2 is SMNVEV (reference sequence). DNA for the CDR3: TGTGCCAGCAGTAACCGGGGGAACTGGGATGGCTACGAGCAGTACTTC. Translating it yields CASSNRGNWDGYEQYF.

The rearrangement uses TRBV5-8 and TRBJ1-5; D is unresolved. The CDR3 has 12 residues. The V end lost 4 bases, the J end lost 10 bases, and 12 bases lay between the germline ends. Germline values: CDR1 SGHTS, CDR2 YDEGEE. The chain's CDR3 is CASSPSRAPQHF. The DNA for the CDR3 is TGTGCCAGCAGCCCCTCCCGCGCACCCCAGCATTTT.

Only one count was recorded for this clone. CDR3 in amino acids: CASSPQSRTLRELFF. CDR3 nucleotide sequence: TGTGCCAGCAGCCCCCAGTCCAGGACTCTGAGGGAGCTGTTTTTT. The V call is TRBV3-1 (or the pseudogene TRBV3-2), the J call TRBJ2-2, with D possibly being TRBD2 (5 bases). Trimming pared 4 bases from V and 9 bases from J, leaving 18 bases between. Germline CDR1 is LGHDT and CDR2 is YNNKEL (reference sequence). The CDR3 has 15 residues.

The CDR3 nucleotides read TGTGCCAGCAGCATGGAGGTTCCTGAAGCTTTCTTT. It translates to CASSMEVPEAFF. The chain combines TRBV7-6 with TRBJ1-1; D remains unclear. The length of the CDR3 is 12 residues. CDR1 SGHVS and CDR2 FNYEAQ come from the germline V gene. Trimming left V 5 bases short and J 6 bases short, with 10 bases between. Based on the CDR3 plus reference TRBV7-6 and TRBJ1-1, the full variable domain is GAGVSQSPRYKVTKRGQDVALRCDPISGHVSLYWYRQALGQGPEFLTYFNYEAQQDKSGLPNDRFSAERPEGSISTLTIQRTEQRDSAMYRCASSMEVPEAFFGQGTRLTVV.

J is TRBJ1-6 and V is TRBV3-1 (or the pseudogene TRBV3-2); 8 bases match TRBD1. Germline lookup yields CDR1 LGHDT and CDR2 YNNKEL (reference sequence). The CDR3 spans 14 residues. The V segment lost 3 bases and the J segment 11 bases; nucleotides outside the gene matches: 6. CDR3 residues: CASSHGQGETPLHF. Written as DNA, the CDR3 is TGTGCCAGCAGCCACGGACAGGGAGAGACACCCCTCCACTTT.

The chain uses TRBV12-3 or TRBV12-4 and TRBJ1-2; D may be TRBD1 (5 bases). The CDR3 is 13 amino acids. V lost 8 bases and J lost 3, with 13 bases in between. The CDR3 protein is CASGRRGDYGYTF. The CDR3 DNA sequence: TGTGCCAGCGGACGACGGGGGGACTATGGCTACACCTTC.

The rearrangement links TRBV5-1 to TRBJ2-2; no definite D call. The CDR3 contains 14 residues. The V end lost 1 base, the J end lost 6 bases, and 10 bases lay between the germline ends. The germline CDR1 and CDR2 sequences are SGHRS and YFSETQ. CDR3 in amino acids: CASSLQVSAGELFF. DNA of the CDR3: TGCGCCAGCAGCTTGCAGGTGTCAGCCGGGGAGCTGTTTTTT.

The rearrangement links TRBV29-1 to TRBJ2-7; D possibly corresponds to TRBD2 (6 bases). This CDR3 contains 13 residues. Trimming took 4 bases from V and 6 from J, leaving 16 bases between them. Germline values: CDR1 SQVTM, CDR2 ANQGSEA. CDR3 residues: CSVAPDAGLEQYF. The DNA for the CDR3 is TGCAGCGTTGCCCCGGACGCGGGGCTCGAGCAGTACTTC.

The chain employs TRBV10-2 and TRBJ2-1; the D is unclear. V gave up 10 bases and J gave up 4 bases, with 5 bases separating them. Germline V lookup: CDR1 WSHSY, CDR2 SAAADI. The CDR3 sequence is 10 residues long. CDR3 loop: CATSYNEQFF. The CDR3 DNA reads as TGCGCCACCTCATACAATGAGCAGTTCTTC.

This rearrangement joins TRBV2 to TRBJ1-1, with D possibly being TRBD1 (6 bases). Germline V gives CDR1 SNHLY, CDR2 FYNNEI. V was shortened by 0 bases and J by 9 bases, with 17 bases between the two germline ends. This CDR3 has 15 amino acids. The CDR3 coding sequence is TGTGCCAGCAGTGAAGCACTCACCACGGGACACAAAGCTTTCTTT. This encodes CASSEALTTGHKAFF.

The gene calls are TRBV4-1 and TRBJ1-1; D is ambiguous. In germline, CDR1 is MGHRA, CDR2 YSYEKL. CDR3 length: 12 residues. Trimming took off 5 bases at V and 4 bases at J, with 8 bases between the two ends. DNA for the CDR3: TGCGCCAGCAGCTTCTTTGGCACTGAAGCTTTCTTT. Its protein is CASSFFGTEAFF.

The V gene is TRBV9, the J gene TRBJ2-5; no clear D gene. The germline CDR1 and CDR2 sequences are SGDLS and YYNGEE. This CDR3 is 14 amino acids long. With 0 bases removed from V and 5 bases from J, the gap between germline ends came to 11 bases. This chain's CDR3 is CASSVALTVETQYF. In DNA, the CDR3 is TGTGCCAGCAGCGTAGCTCTAACGGTGGAGACCCAGTACTTC.

Written as DNA, the CDR3 is TGTGCCACCAGCAAGGTATGGGGGGCGCGAAACTACGAGCAGTACTTC. Translating it yields CATSKVWGARNYEQYF. The chain carries TRBV15 and TRBJ2-7, with D perhaps assigned TRBD1 or TRBD2 (6 bases each). Trimming removed 4 bases from V and 3 bases from J, with 19 bases in between. The CDR3 loop spans 16 amino acids. The germline CDR1 and CDR2 sequences are LNHNV and YYDKDF (reference sequence).

The chain couples TRBV6-6 to TRBJ1-2, with 9 bases lining up with TRBD1. With 5 bases clipped from V and 9 bases from J, the junction kept 10 bases outside the gene matches. From germline, CDR1 is MNHNY and CDR2 SVGAGI (reference sequence). The CDR3 has 14 amino acids. CDR3 region: CASSPPGQGFRYTF. CDR3 coding DNA: TGTGCCAGCAGTCCCCCGGGACAGGGATTCCGCTACACCTTC.

The chain employs TRBV7-2 and TRBJ1-2; D perhaps matches TRBD1 (5 bases). CDR1 is SGHTA, CDR2 FQGNSA, per germline. There are 13 residues in the CDR3. The V and J ends lost 2 bases and 5 bases respectively, with 9 bases between them. The CDR3 coding sequence is TGTGCCAGCAGCTTATCGACAGATTATGGCTACACCTTC. Protein: CASSLSTDYGYTF.